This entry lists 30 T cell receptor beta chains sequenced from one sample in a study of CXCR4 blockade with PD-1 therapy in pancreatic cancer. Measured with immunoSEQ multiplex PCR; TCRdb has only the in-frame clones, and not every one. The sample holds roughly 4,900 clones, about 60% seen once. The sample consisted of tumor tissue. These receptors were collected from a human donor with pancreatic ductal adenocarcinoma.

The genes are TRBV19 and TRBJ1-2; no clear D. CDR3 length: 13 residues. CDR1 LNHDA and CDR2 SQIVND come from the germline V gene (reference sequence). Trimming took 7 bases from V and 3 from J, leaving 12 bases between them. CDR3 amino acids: CASISSSDYGYTF. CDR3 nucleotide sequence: TGTGCCAGTATTTCAAGCTCCGACTATGGCTACACCTTC.

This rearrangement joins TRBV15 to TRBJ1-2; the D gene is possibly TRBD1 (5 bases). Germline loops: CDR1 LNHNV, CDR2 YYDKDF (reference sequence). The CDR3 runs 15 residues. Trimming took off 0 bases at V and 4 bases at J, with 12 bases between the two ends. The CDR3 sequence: CATSRDSRGGYGYTF. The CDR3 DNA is TGTGCCACCAGCAGAGATTCGAGGGGAGGCTATGGCTACACCTTC.

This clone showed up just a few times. The DNA for the CDR3 is TGTGCCAGCAGCGCGGCGACCGGTAGCGAGCAGTACTTC. Residues: CASSAATGSEQYF. The genes are TRBV9 and TRBJ2-7; D gene unclear. V dropped 3 bases and J dropped 6 bases, with 13 bases sitting between them. The CDR3 spans 13 residues. The V gene's germline CDR1 is SGDLS and CDR2 YYNGEE. The entire variable domain, with the rest obtained from reference TRBV9 and TRBJ2-7, is as follows: DSGVTQTPKHLITATGQRVTLRCSPRSGDLSVYWYQQSLDQGLQFLIQYYNGEERAKGNILERFSAQQFPDLHSELNLSSLELGDSALYFCASSAATGSEQYFGPGTRLTVT.

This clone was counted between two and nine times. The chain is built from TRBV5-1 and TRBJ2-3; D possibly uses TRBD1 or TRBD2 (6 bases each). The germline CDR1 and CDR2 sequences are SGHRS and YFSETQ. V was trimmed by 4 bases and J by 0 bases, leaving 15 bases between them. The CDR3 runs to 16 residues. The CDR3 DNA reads TGCGCCAGCAGCGGATACGGGGGCCATAGCACAGATACGCAGTATTTT. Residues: CASSGYGGHSTDTQYF.

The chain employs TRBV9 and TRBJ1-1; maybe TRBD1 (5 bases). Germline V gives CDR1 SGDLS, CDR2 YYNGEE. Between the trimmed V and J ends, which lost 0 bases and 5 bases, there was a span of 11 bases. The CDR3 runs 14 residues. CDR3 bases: TGTGCCAGCAGCGTAGAAGGGGCCGGGACTGAAGCTTTCTTT. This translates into CASSVEGAGTEAFF.

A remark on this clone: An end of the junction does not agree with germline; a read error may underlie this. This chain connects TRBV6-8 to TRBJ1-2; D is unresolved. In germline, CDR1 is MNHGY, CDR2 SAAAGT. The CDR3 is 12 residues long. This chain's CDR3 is CASSDSRYGYTF. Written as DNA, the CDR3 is TGTGCCAGCAGTGACTCGAGATATGGCTACACCTTC.

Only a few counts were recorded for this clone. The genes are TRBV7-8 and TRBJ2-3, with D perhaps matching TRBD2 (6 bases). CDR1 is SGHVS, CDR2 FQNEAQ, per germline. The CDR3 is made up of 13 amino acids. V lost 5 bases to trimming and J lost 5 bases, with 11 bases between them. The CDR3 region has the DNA TGTGCCAGCAGCCGCGGGATCGAAGATACGCAGTATTTT. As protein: CASSRGIEDTQYF.

The CDR3 DNA reads TGTGCCAGCAGGACTAGCGGGAGCTACAATGAGCAGTTCTTC. It specifies CASRTSGSYNEQFF. The J gene is TRBJ2-1, the V gene TRBV6-8, with TRBD2 matching 12 bases. The CDR3 sequence is 14 residues long. Germline V gene lookup returns CDR1 MNHGY and CDR2 SAAAGT. V shed 6 bases, J shed 3 bases, and the junction held 0 bases outside the gene matches.

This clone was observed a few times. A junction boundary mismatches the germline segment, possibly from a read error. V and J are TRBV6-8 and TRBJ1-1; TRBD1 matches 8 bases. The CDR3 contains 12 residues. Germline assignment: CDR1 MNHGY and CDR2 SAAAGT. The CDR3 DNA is TGTGCCAACAGTCGGACAGGGAATGAAGCTTTCTTT. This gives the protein CANSRTGNEAFF.

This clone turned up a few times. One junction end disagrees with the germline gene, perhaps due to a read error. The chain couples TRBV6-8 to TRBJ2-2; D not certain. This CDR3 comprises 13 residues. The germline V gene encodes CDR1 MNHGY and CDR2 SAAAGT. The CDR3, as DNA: TGTGCCAGCAGTTACTCGAAAACCGGGGAGCTGTTTTTT. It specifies CASSYSKTGELFF.

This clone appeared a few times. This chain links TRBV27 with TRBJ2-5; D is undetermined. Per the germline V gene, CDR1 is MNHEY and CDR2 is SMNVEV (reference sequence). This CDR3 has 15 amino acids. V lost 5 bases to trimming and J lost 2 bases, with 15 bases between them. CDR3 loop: CASSIRVGKQETQYF. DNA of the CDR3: TGTGCCAGCAGTATCCGGGTAGGGAAACAAGAGACCCAGTACTTC.

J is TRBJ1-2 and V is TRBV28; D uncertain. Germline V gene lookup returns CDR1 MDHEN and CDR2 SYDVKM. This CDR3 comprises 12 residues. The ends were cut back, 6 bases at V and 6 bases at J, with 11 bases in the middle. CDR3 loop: CASSIQRDGYTF. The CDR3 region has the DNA TGTGCCAGCAGCATACAGCGGGATGGCTACACCTTC.

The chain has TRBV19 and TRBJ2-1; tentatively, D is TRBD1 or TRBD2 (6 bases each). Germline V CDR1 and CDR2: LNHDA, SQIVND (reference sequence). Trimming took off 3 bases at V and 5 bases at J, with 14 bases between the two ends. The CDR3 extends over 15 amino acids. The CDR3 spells CASSMQQGRNNEQFF. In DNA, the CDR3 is TGTGCCAGTAGTATGCAGCAGGGGAGGAACAATGAGCAGTTCTTC. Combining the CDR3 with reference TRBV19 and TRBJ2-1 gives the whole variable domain DGGITQSPKYLFRKEGQNVTLSCEQNLNHDAMYWYRQDPGQGLRLIYYSQIVNDFQKGDIAEGYSVSREKKESFPLTVTSAQKNPTAFYLCASSMQQGRNNEQFFGPGTRLTVL.

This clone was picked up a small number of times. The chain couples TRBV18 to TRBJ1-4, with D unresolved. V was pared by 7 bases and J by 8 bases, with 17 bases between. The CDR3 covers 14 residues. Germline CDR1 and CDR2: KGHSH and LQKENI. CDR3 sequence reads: CASLTNRGGEKLFF. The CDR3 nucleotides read TGTGCCAGCTTAACAAACCGGGGTGGAGAAAAACTGTTTTTT.

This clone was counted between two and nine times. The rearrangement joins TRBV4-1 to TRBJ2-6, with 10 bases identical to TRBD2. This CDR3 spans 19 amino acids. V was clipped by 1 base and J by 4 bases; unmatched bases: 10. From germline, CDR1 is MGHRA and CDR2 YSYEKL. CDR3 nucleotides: TGCGCCAGCAGCCAAGGAATCCTAGCGGGAGTATCAGGGGCCAACGTCCTGACTTTC. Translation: CASSQGILAGVSGANVLTF.

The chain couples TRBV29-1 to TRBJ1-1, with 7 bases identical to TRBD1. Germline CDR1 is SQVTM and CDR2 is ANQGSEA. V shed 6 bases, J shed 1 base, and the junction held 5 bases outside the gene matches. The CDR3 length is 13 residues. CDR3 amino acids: CSVTQGKNTEAFF. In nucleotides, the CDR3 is TGCAGCGTCACACAGGGGAAGAACACTGAAGCTTTCTTT.

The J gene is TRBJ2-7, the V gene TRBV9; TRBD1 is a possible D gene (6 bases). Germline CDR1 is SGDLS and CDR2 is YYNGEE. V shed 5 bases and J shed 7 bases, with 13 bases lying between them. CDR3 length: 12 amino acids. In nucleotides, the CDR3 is TGTGCCAGCAGTTTCGGACAGCTAGAGCAGTACTTC. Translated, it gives CASSFGQLEQYF.

In DNA, the CDR3 is TGTGCCAGTAGTATAAGCCTCTCTGGAAACACCATATATTTT. Protein: CASSISLSGNTIYF. The chain carries TRBV19 and TRBJ1-3; unclear D gene. This CDR3 spans 14 amino acids. Per germline, CDR1 LNHDA and CDR2 SQIVND (reference sequence). V dropped 2 bases and J dropped 0 bases, with 5 bases sitting between them.

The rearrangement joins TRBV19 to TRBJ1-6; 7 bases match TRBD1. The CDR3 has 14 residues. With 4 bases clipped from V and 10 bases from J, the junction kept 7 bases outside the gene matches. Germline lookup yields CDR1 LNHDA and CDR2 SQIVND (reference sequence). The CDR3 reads CASSTTRGQSPLHF. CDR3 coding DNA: TGTGCCAGTAGTACTACAAGGGGGCAGTCACCCCTCCACTTT.

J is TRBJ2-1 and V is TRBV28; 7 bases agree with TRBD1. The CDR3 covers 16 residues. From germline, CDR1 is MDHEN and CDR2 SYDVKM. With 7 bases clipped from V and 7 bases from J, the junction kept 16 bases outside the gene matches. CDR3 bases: TGTGCCAGCATACCTGAGGGCAGGGGGTTCGGGAATGAGCAGTTCTTC. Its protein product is CASIPEGRGFGNEQFF.

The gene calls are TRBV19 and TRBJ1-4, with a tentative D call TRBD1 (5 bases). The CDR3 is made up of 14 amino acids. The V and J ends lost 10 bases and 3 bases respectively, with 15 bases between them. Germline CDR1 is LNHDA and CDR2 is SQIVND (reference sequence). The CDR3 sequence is CATRGRAANEKLFF. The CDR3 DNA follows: TGTGCCACAAGGGGCCGCGCGGCTAATGAAAAACTGTTTTTT. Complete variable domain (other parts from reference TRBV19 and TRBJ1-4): DGGITQSPKYLFRKEGQNVTLSCEQNLNHDAMYWYRQDPGQGLRLIYYSQIVNDFQKGDIAEGYSVSREKKESFPLTVTSAQKNPTAFYLCATRGRAANEKLFFGSGTQLSVL.

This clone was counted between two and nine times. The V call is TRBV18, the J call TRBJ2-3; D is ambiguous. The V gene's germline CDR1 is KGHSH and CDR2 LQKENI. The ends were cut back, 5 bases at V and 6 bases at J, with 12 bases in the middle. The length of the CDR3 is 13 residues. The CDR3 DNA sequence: TGTGCCAGCTCAGCCCTAGTTTCTGATACGCAGTATTTT. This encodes CASSALVSDTQYF.

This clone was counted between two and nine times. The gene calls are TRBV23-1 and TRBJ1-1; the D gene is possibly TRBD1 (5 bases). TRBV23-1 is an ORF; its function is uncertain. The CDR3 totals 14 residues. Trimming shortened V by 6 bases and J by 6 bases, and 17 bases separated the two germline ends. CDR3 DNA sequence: TGCGCCAGCAGCCAAGGTACATGGGGGTCTGAAGCTTTCTTT. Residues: CASSQGTWGSEAFF.

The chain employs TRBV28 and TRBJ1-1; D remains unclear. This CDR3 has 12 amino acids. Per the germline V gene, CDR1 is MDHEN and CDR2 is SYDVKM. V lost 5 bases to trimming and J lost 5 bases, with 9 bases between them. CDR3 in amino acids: CASSLGLTEAFF. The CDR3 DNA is TGTGCCAGCAGTCTAGGGCTAACTGAAGCTTTCTTT. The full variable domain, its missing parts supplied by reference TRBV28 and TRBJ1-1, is DVKVTQSSRYLVKRTGEKVFLECVQDMDHENMFWYRQDPGLGLRLIYFSYDVKMKEKGDIPEGYSVSREKKERFSLILESASTNQTSMYLCASSLGLTEAFFGQGTRLTVV.

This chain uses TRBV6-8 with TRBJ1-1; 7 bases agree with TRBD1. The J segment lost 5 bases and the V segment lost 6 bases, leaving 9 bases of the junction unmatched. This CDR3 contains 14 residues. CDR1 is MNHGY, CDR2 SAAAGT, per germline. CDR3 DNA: TGTGCCAGCAGGGGCGACAGGGTAACGACTGAAGCTTTCTTT. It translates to CASRGDRVTTEAFF.

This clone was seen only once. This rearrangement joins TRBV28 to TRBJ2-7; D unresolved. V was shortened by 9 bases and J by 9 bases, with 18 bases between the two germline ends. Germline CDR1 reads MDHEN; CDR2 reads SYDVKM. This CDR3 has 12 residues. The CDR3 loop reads CASRLPKSGQYF. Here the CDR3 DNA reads TGTGCCAGTAGGCTCCCTAAGTCGGGGCAGTACTTC.

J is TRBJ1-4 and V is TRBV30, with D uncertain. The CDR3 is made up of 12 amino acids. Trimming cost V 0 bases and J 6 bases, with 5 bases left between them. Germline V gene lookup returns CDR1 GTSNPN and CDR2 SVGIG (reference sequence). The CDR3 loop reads CAWSVRYEKLFF. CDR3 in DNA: TGTGCCTGGAGTGTCCGCTATGAAAAACTGTTTTTT.

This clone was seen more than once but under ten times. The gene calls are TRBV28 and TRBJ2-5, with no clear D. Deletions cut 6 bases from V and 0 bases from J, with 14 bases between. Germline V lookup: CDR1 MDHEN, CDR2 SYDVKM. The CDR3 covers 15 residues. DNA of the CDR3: TGTGCCAGCAGCGACTCCAGGTTGTACCAAGAGACCCAGTACTTC. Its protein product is CASSDSRLYQETQYF.

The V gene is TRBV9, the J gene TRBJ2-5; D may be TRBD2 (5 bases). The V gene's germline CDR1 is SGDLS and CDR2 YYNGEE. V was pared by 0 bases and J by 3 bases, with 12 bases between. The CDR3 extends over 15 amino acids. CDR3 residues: CASSVATGFEETQYF. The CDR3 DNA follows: TGTGCCAGCAGCGTAGCTACGGGGTTTGAAGAGACCCAGTACTTC. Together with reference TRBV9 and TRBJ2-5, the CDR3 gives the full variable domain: DSGVTQTPKHLITATGQRVTLRCSPRSGDLSVYWYQQSLDQGLQFLIQYYNGEERAKGNILERFSAQQFPDLHSELNLSSLELGDSALYFCASSVATGFEETQYFGPGTRLLVL.

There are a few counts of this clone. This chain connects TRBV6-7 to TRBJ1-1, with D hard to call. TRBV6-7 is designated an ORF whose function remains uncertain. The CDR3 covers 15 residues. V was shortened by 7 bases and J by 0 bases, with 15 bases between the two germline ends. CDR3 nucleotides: TGTGCCAGCATCCTAAACAGCGATTTGAACACTGAAGCTTTCTTT. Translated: CASILNSDLNTEAFF.